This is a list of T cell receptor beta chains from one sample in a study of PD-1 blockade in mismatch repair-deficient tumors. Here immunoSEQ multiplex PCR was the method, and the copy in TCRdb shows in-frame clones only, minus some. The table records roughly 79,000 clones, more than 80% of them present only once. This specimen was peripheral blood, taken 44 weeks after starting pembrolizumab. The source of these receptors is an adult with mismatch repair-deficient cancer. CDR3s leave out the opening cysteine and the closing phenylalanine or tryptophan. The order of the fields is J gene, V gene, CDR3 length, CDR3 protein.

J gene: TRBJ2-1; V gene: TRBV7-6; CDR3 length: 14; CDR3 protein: ASSLIAGGGLNEQF
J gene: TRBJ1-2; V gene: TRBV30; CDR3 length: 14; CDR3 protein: AWSVNGAGASYGYT
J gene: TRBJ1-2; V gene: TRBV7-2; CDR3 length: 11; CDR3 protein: ASSFVGNYGYT
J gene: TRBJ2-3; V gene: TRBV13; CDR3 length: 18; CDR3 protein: ASSPRTRLAGEGDTDTQY
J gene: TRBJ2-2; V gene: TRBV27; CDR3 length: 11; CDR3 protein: ASRGRGTGELF
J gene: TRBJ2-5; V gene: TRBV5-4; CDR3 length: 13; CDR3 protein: ASSLHLGEGETQY
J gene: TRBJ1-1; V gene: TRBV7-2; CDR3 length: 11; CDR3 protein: ASRPQGNTEAF
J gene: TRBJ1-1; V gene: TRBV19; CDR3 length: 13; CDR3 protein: ASSILDRAVAEAF
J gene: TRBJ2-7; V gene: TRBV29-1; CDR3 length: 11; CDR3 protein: SAGTSGLYEQY
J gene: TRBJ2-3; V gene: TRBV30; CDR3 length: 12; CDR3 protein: AWSVGPSTDTQY
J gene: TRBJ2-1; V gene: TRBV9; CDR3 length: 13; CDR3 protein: ASSPSGAGGHEQF
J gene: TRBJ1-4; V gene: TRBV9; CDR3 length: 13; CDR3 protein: ASSGPGTRGEKLF
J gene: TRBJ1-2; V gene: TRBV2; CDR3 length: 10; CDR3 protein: ASSNRDYGYT
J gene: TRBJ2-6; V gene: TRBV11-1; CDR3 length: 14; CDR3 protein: ASSSTGASGANVLT
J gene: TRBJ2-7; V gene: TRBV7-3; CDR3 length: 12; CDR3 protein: ASSLTRGSNEQY
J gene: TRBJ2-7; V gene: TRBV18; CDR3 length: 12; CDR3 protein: ASSPGQGPVEQY
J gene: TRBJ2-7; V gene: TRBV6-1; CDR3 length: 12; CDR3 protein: ASGIRGPRDEQY
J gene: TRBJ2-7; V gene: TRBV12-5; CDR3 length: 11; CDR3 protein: ASRAGHSYEQY
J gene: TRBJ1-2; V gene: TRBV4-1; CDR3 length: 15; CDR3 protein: ASSQGVRTFNLYGYT
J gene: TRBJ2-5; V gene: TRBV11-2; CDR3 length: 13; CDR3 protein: ASSVRTGYQETQY
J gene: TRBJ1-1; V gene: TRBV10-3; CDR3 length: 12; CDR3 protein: AISRAAVNTEAF
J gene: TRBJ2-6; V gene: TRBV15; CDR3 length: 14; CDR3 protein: ATSRGLSSGANVLT
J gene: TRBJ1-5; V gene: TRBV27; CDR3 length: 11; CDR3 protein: ASSLDLNQPQH
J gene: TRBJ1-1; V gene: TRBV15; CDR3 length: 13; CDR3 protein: ATSPNRGSLTEAF
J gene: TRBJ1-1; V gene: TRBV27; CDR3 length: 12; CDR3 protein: ASSLGHGYTEAF
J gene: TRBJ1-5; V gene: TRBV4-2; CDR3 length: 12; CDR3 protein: ASSQTGPNQPQH
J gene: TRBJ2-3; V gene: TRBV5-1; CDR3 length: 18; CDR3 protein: ASSPSWIAGGPSSTDTQY
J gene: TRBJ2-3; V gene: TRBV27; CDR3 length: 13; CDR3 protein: ASTMTSGSPDTQY
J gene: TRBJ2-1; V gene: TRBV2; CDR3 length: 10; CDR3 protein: ASRDYYNEQF
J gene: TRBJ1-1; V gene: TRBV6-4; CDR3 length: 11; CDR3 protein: ASSQTGKTEAF
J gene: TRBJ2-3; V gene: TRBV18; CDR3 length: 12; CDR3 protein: ASSPGTSTDTQY
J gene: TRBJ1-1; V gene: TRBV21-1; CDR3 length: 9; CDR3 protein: ASSKRPLAF
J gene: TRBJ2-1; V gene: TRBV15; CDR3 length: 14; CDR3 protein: ATSTPSGSRYNEQF
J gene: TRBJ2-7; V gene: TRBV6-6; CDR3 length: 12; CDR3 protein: ASSYLAGDYEQY
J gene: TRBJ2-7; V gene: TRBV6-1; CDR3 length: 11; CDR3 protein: ASSEQQAGEQY
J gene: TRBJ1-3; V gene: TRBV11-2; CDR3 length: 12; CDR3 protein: ASSSTSGGNTIY
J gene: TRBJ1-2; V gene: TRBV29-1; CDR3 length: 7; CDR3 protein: SVDRGYT
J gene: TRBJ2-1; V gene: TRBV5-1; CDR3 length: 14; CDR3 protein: ASSLAGTTSYNEQF
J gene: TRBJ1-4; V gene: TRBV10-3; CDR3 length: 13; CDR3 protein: AISDPDTRNEKLF
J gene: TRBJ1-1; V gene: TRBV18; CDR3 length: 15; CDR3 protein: ASSPNLLSNGEPEAF
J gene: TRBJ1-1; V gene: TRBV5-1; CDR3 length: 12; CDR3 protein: ASRAGSGNTEAF
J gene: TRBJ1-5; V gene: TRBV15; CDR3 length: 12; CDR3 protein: ATRGQGSNQPQH
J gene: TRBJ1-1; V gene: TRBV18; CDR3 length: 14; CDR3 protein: ASSPRQGRVDTEAF
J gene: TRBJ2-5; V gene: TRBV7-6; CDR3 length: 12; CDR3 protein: ASSQVAAQETQY
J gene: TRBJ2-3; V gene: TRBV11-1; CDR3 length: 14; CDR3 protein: ASSFIAGVSSDTQY
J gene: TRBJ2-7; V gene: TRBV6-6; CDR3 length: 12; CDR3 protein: ASSGTSGSYEQY
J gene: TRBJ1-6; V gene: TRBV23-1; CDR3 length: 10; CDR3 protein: ASSQSASPLH
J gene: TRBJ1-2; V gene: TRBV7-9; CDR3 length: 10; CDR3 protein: ASSQEGYGYT
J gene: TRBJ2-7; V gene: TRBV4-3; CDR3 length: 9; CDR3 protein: ASSQDLEQY
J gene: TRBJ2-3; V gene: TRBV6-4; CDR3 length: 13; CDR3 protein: ASRRGHQPGDTQY
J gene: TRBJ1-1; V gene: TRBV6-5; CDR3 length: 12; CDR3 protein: ASSVLNMNTEAF